These 21 T cell receptor beta chains were sequenced from one sample in a study of T cell repertoires in cytomegalovirus infection. TCRdb itself ran the reads through MiXCR, one entry per CDR3 protein. This table holds around 900,000 distinct CDR3 sequences, about a third found once. For these TCRs, the target antigens are not known. Sequenced here: cultured CD8+ T cells from PBMCs, sampled from culture after CMV antigen stimulation. The origin of the receptors is a human donor in good health (CMV status not recorded). Some clones in this sample may be carry-over from other donors' samples.

The chain links TRBV7-9 to TRBJ1-2, with D possibly TRBD1 on 6 matching bases. CDR3 length: 16 residues. Germline V gene sequence: CDR1 SEHNR, CDR2 FQNEAQ (reference sequence). V dropped 0 bases and J dropped 0 bases, with 11 bases sitting between them. The CDR3 here is CASSLARGWPNYGYTF. The CDR3 DNA sequence: TGTGCCAGCAGCTTAGCGAGGGGGTGGCCTAACTATGGCTACACCTTC.

Many counts were recorded for this clonotype. V gene TRBV7-8 combines with J gene TRBJ2-7; 7 bases fit TRBD1. Germline V lookup: CDR1 SGHVS, CDR2 FQNEAQ. This CDR3 region has 13 residues. V lost 2 bases, J lost 6 bases, and 4 bases stayed unmatched. This chain's CDR3 is CASSLTGAGEQYV. CDR3 bases: TGTGCCAGCAGCTTAACAGGGGCTGGCGAGCAGTACGTC.

J is TRBJ1-1 and V is TRBV27; D is unresolved. Trimming pared 6 bases from V and 6 bases from J, leaving 14 bases between. Germline CDR1 MNHEY, CDR2 SMNVEV (reference sequence). The CDR3 is 13 residues long. CDR3 residues: CASSFGGLPEAFF. The CDR3 DNA reads TGTGCCAGCAGCTTCGGAGGGCTCCCTGAAGCTTTCTTT.

The V and J genes are TRBV18 and TRBJ2-3; D gene uncertain. The V and J ends lost 2 bases and 1 base respectively, with 13 bases between them. The CDR3 runs to 16 residues. Looked up from germline, CDR1 is KGHSH and CDR2 is LQKENI. CDR3 nucleotide sequence: TGTGCCAGCTCACCATCCGACCCTCGCCGCACAGATACGCAGTATTTT. Residues: CASSPSDPRRTDTQYF.

J is TRBJ1-1 and V is TRBV20-1; TRBD1 might be the D (6 bases). Trimming stripped 3 bases from V and 5 bases from J, with 16 bases between. Looked up from germline, CDR1 is DFQATT and CDR2 is SNEGSKA (reference sequence). CDR3 length: 14 amino acids. The CDR3 reads CSARMIRGTTEAFF. DNA for the CDR3: TGCAGTGCTAGGATGATCAGGGGAACAACTGAAGCTTTCTTT.

In its sample, this clonotype was seen a few times. The chain combines TRBV6-2 or TRBV6-3 with TRBJ1-2; 12 bases match TRBD1. Germline V gene lookup returns CDR1 MNHEY and CDR2 SVGEGT. Trimming at V came to 5 bases and at J to 8 bases, leaving 9 bases not matched to a gene. This CDR3 has 15 amino acids. CDR3 in amino acids: CASSPGTGGIGGYTF. CDR3 bases: TGTGCCAGCAGTCCCGGGACAGGGGGCATCGGAGGCTACACCTTC.

The genes are TRBV15 and TRBJ2-5; D remains ambiguous. With 1 base removed from V and 4 bases from J, the gap between germline ends came to 7 bases. Germline CDR1 LNHNV, CDR2 YYDKDF (reference sequence). The CDR3 has 13 residues. The CDR3 protein is CATSRVQIETQYF. The CDR3 bases are TGTGCCACCAGCAGAGTTCAGATAGAGACCCAGTACTTC.

This clonotype was picked up a small number of times. J is TRBJ2-3 and V is TRBV19, with D maybe TRBD1 (6 bases). The CDR3 has 15 residues. From germline, CDR1 is LNHDA and CDR2 SQIVND (reference sequence). Trimming took off 5 bases at V and 1 base at J, with 13 bases between the two ends. The CDR3 sequence is CASSDRSKGTDTQYF. In nucleotides, the CDR3 is TGTGCCAGTAGTGACAGGTCAAAGGGCACAGATACGCAGTATTTT.

This sequence joins TRBV28 and TRBJ1-2, with 8 nucleotides matching TRBD1. Germline CDR1 is MDHEN and CDR2 is SYDVKM. Trimming took 6 bases from V and 2 from J; bases not matched to a gene: 8. The CDR3 extends over 15 amino acids. This chain's CDR3 is CASSRNRGANYGYTF. In nucleotides, the CDR3 is TGTGCCAGCAGCCGTAACAGGGGGGCAAACTATGGCTACACCTTC.

Many counts were recorded for this clonotype. CDR3 region: CASSLAREKLFF. CDR3 bases: TGTGCCAGCAGCTTAGCGCGTGAAAAACTGTTTTTT. The genes are TRBV7-6 and TRBJ1-4; D is unclear. Looked up from germline, CDR1 is SGHVS and CDR2 is FNYEAQ. V was shortened by 0 bases and J by 7 bases, with 3 bases between the two germline ends. This CDR3 has 12 amino acids. The whole variable domain, remainder taken from reference TRBV7-6 and TRBJ1-4, is GAGVSQSPRYKVTKRGQDVALRCDPISGHVSLYWYRQALGQGPEFLTYFNYEAQQDKSGLPNDRFSAERPEGSISTLTIQRTEQRDSAMYRCASSLAREKLFFGSGTQLSVL.

The V gene is TRBV12-3 or TRBV12-4, the J gene TRBJ2-1; TRBD1 matches 8 bases. The CDR3 has 15 residues. The trim removed 4 bases at V and 3 bases at J, leaving 5 bases unmatched. The CDR3 here is CASSSVGQDYNEQFF. The CDR3 bases are TGTGCCAGCAGTTCTGTGGGACAGGACTACAATGAGCAGTTCTTC.

Regarding this clonotype: With a much larger clone just one base away, this may be a read error. The chain is built from TRBV9 and TRBJ2-1; the match to TRBD1 covers 7 bases. J lost 5 bases, V lost 4 bases, and 6 bases had no gene match. Germline lookup yields CDR1 SGDLS and CDR2 YYNGEE. This CDR3 is 14 amino acids long. The CDR3 here is CASSLRTGHNEQFF. The CDR3, as DNA: TGTGCCAGCAGCTTGCGGACAGGTCACAATGAGCAGTTCTTC.

This clonotype was counted only a few times. The J gene is TRBJ1-2, the V gene TRBV7-6, with a weak D call TRBD1 (6 bases). Germline V gives CDR1 SGHVS, CDR2 FNYEAQ. CDR3 length equals 15 residues. Trimming stripped 0 bases from V and 6 bases from J, with 14 bases between. Here the CDR3 reads CASSLAWGQGDGYTF. CDR3 DNA sequence: TGTGCCAGCAGCTTAGCGTGGGGGCAGGGCGATGGCTACACCTTC. The full variable domain, rest sourced from reference TRBV7-6 and TRBJ1-2, is GAGVSQSPRYKVTKRGQDVALRCDPISGHVSLYWYRQALGQGPEFLTYFNYEAQQDKSGLPNDRFSAERPEGSISTLTIQRTEQRDSAMYRCASSLAWGQGDGYTFGSGTRLTVV.

The chain recombines TRBV6-1 with TRBJ1-1; D remains unclear. This CDR3 is 13 amino acids long. The germline V gene encodes CDR1 MNHNS and CDR2 SASEGT. V lost 8 bases and J 4 bases, leaving 14 bases between the germline ends. The CDR3 coding sequence is TGTGCCAGCCGCCCGTCGGCAGCCACTGAAGCTTTCTTT. Amino acid sequence: CASRPSAATEAFF.

This clonotype was found many times. The chain uses TRBV6-2 or TRBV6-3 and TRBJ2-1; the D is unclear. Germline values: CDR1 MNHEY, CDR2 SVGEGT. Deletions cut 6 bases from V and 0 bases from J, with 6 bases between. The CDR3 loop spans 13 amino acids. This chain's CDR3 is CASSVLSYNEQFF. The CDR3 region has the DNA TGTGCCAGCAGCGTACTCTCCTACAATGAGCAGTTCTTC.

This clonotype was detected only a few times. The V call is TRBV6-5, the J call TRBJ2-3, with 11 bases aligning to TRBD2. CDR3 length equals 16 residues. The germline gives CDR1 MNHEY, CDR2 SVGAGI. Trimming cost V 6 bases and J 2 bases; bases outside gene matches: 7. The CDR3 is CASRELAGDLTDTQYF. As DNA, the CDR3 is TGTGCCAGCAGAGAACTAGCGGGGGACCTCACAGATACGCAGTATTTT.

This clonotype was observed a handful of times. The chain employs TRBV28 and TRBJ1-5, with 8 nucleotides matching TRBD1. The CDR3 contains 16 residues. With 1 base clipped from V and 2 bases from J, the junction kept 4 bases outside the gene matches. Germline values: CDR1 MDHEN, CDR2 SYDVKM. DNA for the CDR3: TGTGCCAGCAGTTTATTGACAGGGGAGGGCAATCAGCCCCAGCATTTT. It yields the protein CASSLLTGEGNQPQHF. The full variable domain, with the rest looked up from reference TRBV28 and TRBJ1-5, is DVKVTQSSRYLVKRTGEKVFLECVQDMDHENMFWYRQDPGLGLRLIYFSYDVKMKEKGDIPEGYSVSREKKERFSLILESASTNQTSMYLCASSLLTGEGNQPQHFGDGTRLSIL.

This clonotype was seen more than once but under ten times. The rearrangement links TRBV5-1 to TRBJ1-1; TRBD1 matches at 10 bases. V lost 3 bases and J lost 5; bases outside the gene matches: 10. In germline, CDR1 is SGHRS, CDR2 YFSETQ. This CDR3 comprises 16 residues. This chain's CDR3 is CASSSRQGASGTEAFF. CDR3 DNA sequence: TGCGCCAGCAGCTCGAGACAGGGGGCGAGCGGTACTGAAGCTTTCTTT.

V is TRBV27 and J is TRBJ2-7; D unclear. With 6 bases removed from V and 4 bases from J, the gap between germline ends came to 10 bases. Germline CDR1 and CDR2: MNHEY and SMNVEV (reference sequence). The CDR3 loop spans 12 amino acids. The DNA of the CDR3 is TGTGCCAGCAGGACCACAGAGTACGAGCAGTACTTC. Amino acids: CASRTTEYEQYF.

This clonotype showed up many times. The V call is TRBV6-5, the J call TRBJ1-6; 8 positions match TRBD1. CDR1 and CDR2 (germline): MNHEY, SVGAGI. The CDR3 extends over 15 amino acids. V trimming: 4 bases; J trimming: 9 bases; junction bases outside the gene matches: 8. The CDR3, as DNA: TGTGCCAGCAGTTCTCGGAGGACAGGGAGTTCACCCCTCCACTTT. It is translated as CASSSRRTGSSPLHF.

This clonotype has more than one count but fewer than ten. The chain recombines TRBV28 with TRBJ1-5, with 7 bases that match TRBD1. From germline, CDR1 is MDHEN and CDR2 SYDVKM. CDR3 size: 15 residues. The V gene end was trimmed by 4 bases and the J gene end by 3 bases; junction bases not matched to a gene: 6. CDR3: CASSSRDSYNQPQHF. CDR3 sequence (DNA): TGTGCCAGCAGTTCCCGGGACAGCTACAATCAGCCCCAGCATTTT.